One sample yielded the 4 T cell receptor beta chains listed below, sequenced in a study of T cells in Graves' hyperthyroidism and ophthalmopathy. Amplification of TCR beta CDR3 regions used RNA as the template. A set of HTBI primers served as the primers for a first-round RT-PCR of the TCR CDR3. TCRdb re-called the multiplex PCR reads through MiXCR, storing one row per CDR3 protein. The table records under 550,000 distinct CDR3 sequences, approximately 14% of them present only once. The sequenced sample was blood. The origin of the receptors is a woman between 18 and 29 years old with Graves' hyperthyroidism.

The table lists this clonotype with many counts. V and J are TRBV5-4 and TRBJ2-1, with a tentative D call TRBD1 (6 bases). Germline loops: CDR1 SGHNT, CDR2 YYREEE (reference sequence). V was clipped by 4 bases and J by 4 bases, with 18 bases between them. This CDR3 region has 16 residues. The CDR3 loop is CASSAKQGAAYNEQFF. CDR3 DNA: TGTGCCAGCAGCGCTAAACAGGGAGCTGCTTACAATGAGCAGTTCTTC. The variable domain in full, completed from reference TRBV5-4 and TRBJ2-1, reads ETGVTQSPTHLIKTRGQQVTLRCSSQSGHNTVSWYQQALGQGPQFIFQYYREEENGRGNFPPRFSGLQFPNYSSELNVNALELDDSALYLCASSAKQGAAYNEQFFGPGTRLTVL.

This clonotype appeared many times. The V gene is TRBV7-3, the J gene TRBJ1-4; D is possibly TRBD1 (6 bases). The V and J ends lost 5 bases and 2 bases respectively, with 15 bases between them. Germline CDR1 is SGHTA and CDR2 is FQGTGA. This CDR3 is 16 amino acids long. The CDR3 here is CASSQNRTVTNEKLFF. The DNA of the CDR3 is TGTGCCAGCAGCCAGAATCGGACAGTCACTAATGAAAAACTGTTTTTT.

This clonotype was seen more than once but under ten times. The chain is built from TRBV12-3 or TRBV12-4 and TRBJ1-1; D not certain. V lost 3 bases, J lost 4 bases, and 9 bases lay in between. This CDR3 region has 13 residues. CDR3 amino acids: CASSLDGSTEAFF. The CDR3 coding sequence is TGTGCCAGCAGTTTGGACGGGAGCACTGAAGCTTTCTTT.

This chain uses TRBV11-2 with TRBJ1-6; the D gene is possibly TRBD1 (5 bases). This CDR3 has 15 amino acids. The germline V gene has CDR1 SGHAT and CDR2 FQNNGV. Trimming pared 5 bases from V and 14 bases from J, leaving 22 bases between. CDR3 sequence: CASSQDLSYGATLHF. CDR3 DNA sequence: TGTGCCAGCAGCCAAGACCTATCCTACGGGGCCACCCTCCACTTT.